Listed below are T cell receptor beta chains from one sample, sequenced in a study of T cell responses to AZD1222 COVID-19 vaccine. The table came from immunoSEQ multiplex PCR; TCRdb's copy has only in-frame clones and leaves some out. The sample records 150,000 or so clones, approximately 88% being singletons. Source: peripheral blood, taken on day 0 of AZD1222 vaccination. The origin of the receptors is an adult in good health. Each CDR3 is given with its conserved first and last residue.

CDR3aa: CASSAGLVENTIYF; len: 14; j_gene: TRBJ1-3; v_gene: TRBV9
CDR3aa: CASSPGQGTYNEQFF; len: 15; j_gene: TRBJ2-1; v_gene: TRBV5-1
CDR3aa: CASSVSGQMNTEAFF; len: 15; j_gene: TRBJ1-1; v_gene: TRBV9
CDR3aa: CASSDTGGGQPQHF; len: 14; j_gene: TRBJ1-5; v_gene: TRBV19
CDR3aa: CASSQDRGVPPFEAFF; len: 16; j_gene: TRBJ1-1; v_gene: TRBV4-3
CDR3aa: CSVEVRTNTEAFF; len: 13; j_gene: TRBJ1-1; v_gene: TRBV29-1
CDR3aa: CATSRTGINEQFF; len: 13; j_gene: TRBJ2-1; v_gene: TRBV24-1
CDR3aa: CASSLRGTEAFF; len: 12; j_gene: TRBJ1-1; v_gene: TRBV4-3
CDR3aa: CASSPTDLYGYTF; len: 13; j_gene: TRBJ1-2; v_gene: TRBV5-1
CDR3aa: CAWRPKGQVVAYEQYF; len: 16; j_gene: TRBJ2-7; v_gene: TRBV30